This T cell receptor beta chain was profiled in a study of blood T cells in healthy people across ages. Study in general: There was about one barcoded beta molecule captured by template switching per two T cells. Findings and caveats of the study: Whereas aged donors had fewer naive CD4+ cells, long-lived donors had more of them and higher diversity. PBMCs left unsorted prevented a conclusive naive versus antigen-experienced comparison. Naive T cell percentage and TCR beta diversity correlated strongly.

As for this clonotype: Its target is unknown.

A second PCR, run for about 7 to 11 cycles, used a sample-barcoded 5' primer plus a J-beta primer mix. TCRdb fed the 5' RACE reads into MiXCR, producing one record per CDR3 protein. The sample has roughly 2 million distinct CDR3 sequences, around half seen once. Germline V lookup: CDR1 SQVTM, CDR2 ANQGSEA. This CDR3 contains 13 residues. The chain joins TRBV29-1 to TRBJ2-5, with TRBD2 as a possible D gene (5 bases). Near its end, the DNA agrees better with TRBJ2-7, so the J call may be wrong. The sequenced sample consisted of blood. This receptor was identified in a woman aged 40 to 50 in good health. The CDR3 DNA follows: TGCAGCGTTGAGACGGGGAATTTCGACGAGCAGTACTTC. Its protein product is CSVETGNFDEQYF.